Shown below are 28 T cell receptor beta chains from a single sample sequenced in a study of OX40 agonist ivuxolimab in advanced cancers. TCRdb's copy holds only in-frame clones and misses some; the assay was immunoSEQ multiplex PCR. The sample holds around 39,000 clones, roughly 81% seen once. The sequencing here drew on CD4+ or CD8+ T cells sorted from blood, taken in a trial of the OX40 agonist ivuxolimab. Receptor source: an adult with an advanced solid tumor such as melanoma, head and neck, liver or kidney cancer.

This rearrangement joins TRBV27 to TRBJ1-5; D may be TRBD1 (6 bases). The CDR3 covers 13 residues. Trimming shortened V by 4 bases and J by 7 bases, and 11 bases separated the two germline ends. Germline CDR1 MNHEY, CDR2 SMNVEV (reference sequence). In DNA, the CDR3 is TGTGCCAGCAGTTCCTACAGGGACCAGCCCCAGCATTTT. Translating it yields CASSSYRDQPQHF.

This clone appeared a single time. The V gene is TRBV7-2, the J gene TRBJ1-2; possibly TRBD1 for D (6 bases). V dropped 1 base and J dropped 8 bases, with 14 bases sitting between them. CDR3 length: 14 amino acids. Germline CDR1 SGHTA, CDR2 FQGNSA. The CDR3, as DNA: TGTGCCAGCAGCTTAGAAGGGATCAGGGGCGGCTACACCTTC. Translating it yields CASSLEGIRGGYTF.

V and J are TRBV4-2 and TRBJ2-5; TRBD2 agrees at 10 bases. CDR1 is LGHNA, CDR2 YNFKEQ, per germline. The J segment lost 5 bases and the V segment lost 1 base, leaving 7 bases of the junction unmatched. CDR3 length: 16 residues. The CDR3, as DNA: TGTGCCAGCAGCCAAGGCGGCAGCGGGGGGGCGGAGACCCAGTACTTC. Amino acid sequence: CASSQGGSGGAETQYF.

This chain links TRBV7-3 with TRBJ1-6; possible D gene TRBD1, 6 bases. The length of the CDR3 is 15 residues. With 3 bases removed from V and 4 bases from J, the gap between germline ends came to 10 bases. Germline values: CDR1 SGHTA, CDR2 FQGTGA. CDR3 sequence reads: CASSLGGAYNSPLHF. CDR3 bases: TGTGCCAGCAGCTTGGGGGGCGCTTATAATTCACCCCTCCACTTT.

V is TRBV10-2 and J is TRBJ1-1, with D possibly TRBD1 on 6 matching bases. The CDR3 length is 13 residues. The germline gives CDR1 WSHSY, CDR2 SAAADI. V was shortened by 10 bases and J by 7 bases, with 19 bases between the two germline ends. The CDR3 reads CATGRVGADEAFF. The CDR3 bases are TGCGCCACCGGGCGGGTGGGGGCTGATGAAGCTTTCTTT.

This sequence joins TRBV7-2 and TRBJ1-5; possible D gene TRBD1, 6 bases. Looked up from germline, CDR1 is SGHTA and CDR2 is FQGNSA. V was trimmed by 4 bases and J by 6 bases, leaving 28 bases between them. The CDR3 length is 19 residues. The CDR3 here is CASSSPASSVQGTAQPQHF. The CDR3 nucleotides are TGTGCCAGCAGCTCCCCGGCCTCGAGCGTTCAGGGGACTGCTCAGCCCCAGCATTTT.

This chain links TRBV29-1 with TRBJ2-5; D gene unclear. V dropped 3 bases and J dropped 4 bases, with 15 bases sitting between them. The germline gives CDR1 SQVTM, CDR2 ANQGSEA. This CDR3 comprises 14 residues. Written as DNA, the CDR3 is TGCAGCGTTGATGCGGCTCAGCGACCAGAGACCCAGTACTTC. Its protein is CSVDAAQRPETQYF.

The genes are TRBV28 and TRBJ1-2, with a weak D call TRBD1 (5 bases). V lost 8 bases, J lost 2 bases, and 18 bases lay in between. Germline-derived CDR1 and CDR2 are MDHEN and SYDVKM. This CDR3 has 15 residues. The CDR3 loop is CASSNGGLANYGYTF. The CDR3 DNA follows: TGTGCCAGCTCTAACGGGGGGTTGGCAAACTATGGCTACACCTTC.

The V call is TRBV2, the J call TRBJ2-1; D perhaps matches TRBD1 (6 bases). The CDR3 has 13 residues. From germline, CDR1 is SNHLY and CDR2 FYNNEI. Trimming cost V 6 bases and J 7 bases, with 13 bases left between them. CDR3 sequence reads: CASSEIQGNEQFF. The CDR3 DNA reads TGTGCCAGCAGCGAAATACAGGGAAATGAGCAGTTCTTC. The full variable domain, with the rest looked up from reference TRBV2 and TRBJ2-1, is EPEVTQTPSHQVTQMGQEVILRCVPISNHLYFYWYRQILGQKVEFLVSFYNNEISEKSEIFDDQFSVERPDGSNFTLKIRSTKLEDSAMYFCASSEIQGNEQFFGPGTRLTVL.

The chain uses TRBV6-1 and TRBJ1-2; no firm D call. V dropped 0 bases and J dropped 0 bases, with 14 bases sitting between them. There are 17 residues in the CDR3. Germline V CDR1 and CDR2: MNHNS, SASEGT. In DNA form, the CDR3 reads TGTGCCAGCAGTGAAGCTGATTACCAGGTGCCTAACTATGGCTACACCTTC. This codes for CASSEADYQVPNYGYTF.

The rearrangement links TRBV7-2 to TRBJ2-5; possibly TRBD2 for D (7 bases). CDR3 size: 11 residues. Trimming stripped 8 bases from V and 5 bases from J, with 9 bases between. The germline V gene has CDR1 SGHTA and CDR2 FQGNSA. This CDR3 reads CASEGGETQYF. The CDR3 DNA follows: TGTGCCAGCGAGGGGGGGGAGACCCAGTACTTC.

This clone was detected only a few times. This chain uses TRBV6-4 with TRBJ2-5; TRBD2 aligns across 8 bases. V dropped 4 bases and J dropped 5; count of bases not matched to a gene: 3. The CDR3 is made up of 13 amino acids. From germline, CDR1 is MRHNA and CDR2 SNTAGT. This CDR3 reads CASSVRGGETQYF. As DNA, the CDR3 is TGTGCCAGCAGTGTACGGGGGGGGGAGACCCAGTACTTC.

The V gene is TRBV7-2, the J gene TRBJ2-5, with D hard to call. V was trimmed by 1 base and J by 4 bases, leaving 10 bases between them. The CDR3 has 14 amino acids. CDR1 and CDR2 (germline): SGHTA, FQGNSA. The CDR3 loop is CASSLGSERETQYF. CDR3 DNA: TGTGCCAGCAGCTTAGGTTCGGAGCGAGAGACCCAGTACTTC.

CDR3 sequence (DNA): TGTGCCAGCAGCGCCTTTGCGGCCCCCGGTGGGAATGAGCAGTTCTTC. Translating it yields CASSAFAAPGGNEQFF. The genes are TRBV11-2 and TRBJ2-1; D is unclear. The CDR3 consists of 16 residues. The germline V gene encodes CDR1 SGHAT and CDR2 FQNNGV. The V gene lost 5 bases and the J gene lost 7 bases, with 21 bases spanning the gap.

The gene calls are TRBV6-1 and TRBJ1-5, with D perhaps TRBD1 (5 bases). The V gene lost 7 bases and the J gene lost 5 bases, with 18 bases spanning the gap. CDR1 and CDR2 from the germline V gene are MNHNS and SASEGT. This CDR3 is 15 amino acids long. As DNA, the CDR3 is TGTGCCAGCATTCTCTTGGGGGGGGGTCATCAGCCCCAGCATTTT. Amino acids: CASILLGGGHQPQHF.

J is TRBJ2-5 and V is TRBV7-2; TRBD2 is a possible D gene (5 bases). V gave up 5 bases and J gave up 2 bases, with 9 bases separating them. CDR1 SGHTA and CDR2 FQGNSA come from the germline V gene. CDR3 length: 13 amino acids. CDR3 amino acids: CASSLGLQETQYF. The CDR3 nucleotides are TGTGCCAGCAGCCTAGGACTTCAAGAGACCCAGTACTTC.

V usage is TRBV2 and J usage is TRBJ1-3; TRBD1 might be the D (6 bases). This CDR3 is 15 amino acids long. Trimming shortened V by 5 bases and J by 0 bases, and 11 bases separated the two germline ends. Germline CDR1 reads SNHLY; CDR2 reads FYNNEI. The CDR3 spells CASSTGQSSGNTIYF. CDR3 DNA sequence: TGTGCCAGCAGTACAGGACAGAGCTCTGGAAACACCATATATTTT.

This chain links TRBV20-1 with TRBJ2-3; 7 bases are a match to TRBD2. The CDR3 runs 11 residues. The V gene end was trimmed by 6 bases and the J gene end by 10 bases; junction bases not matched to a gene: 7. CDR1 and CDR2 from the germline V gene are DFQATT and SNEGSKA (reference sequence). CDR3 in amino acids: CSAPLAAPQYF. The CDR3 region has the DNA TGCAGTGCCCCGCTAGCGGCCCCGCAGTATTTT.

The V call is TRBV5-1, the J call TRBJ2-3; 15 bases map to TRBD2. Germline trimming cut 0 bases from V and 4 bases from J; bases unmatched to any gene: 6. Germline-derived CDR1 and CDR2 are SGHRS and YFSETQ. The CDR3 sequence is 18 residues long. CDR3 loop: CASSLGTSGRAGADTQYF. CDR3 sequence (DNA): TGCGCCAGCAGCTTGGGGACTAGCGGGAGGGCCGGGGCAGATACGCAGTATTTT.

The CDR3 DNA sequence: TGCAGCGTTGAAGATCGGACAGGGCGGGATGGCTACACCTTC. It specifies CSVEDRTGRDGYTF. V gene TRBV29-1 combines with J gene TRBJ1-2; 8 bases match TRBD1. V lost 0 bases and J lost 6; bases outside the gene matches: 6. The CDR3 contains 14 residues. CDR1 and CDR2 from the germline V gene are SQVTM and ANQGSEA. Complete variable domain (other parts from reference TRBV29-1 and TRBJ1-2): SAVISQKPSRDICQRGTSLTIQCQVDSQVTMMFWYRQQPGQSLTLIATANQGSEATYESGFVIDKFPISRPNLTFSTLTVSNMSPEDSSIYLCSVEDRTGRDGYTFGSGTRLTVV.

V and J are TRBV5-4 and TRBJ1-1; D is unresolved. This CDR3 contains 19 residues. V was trimmed by 2 bases and J by 3 bases, leaving 26 bases between them. Germline loops: CDR1 SGHNT, CDR2 YYREEE (reference sequence). DNA of the CDR3: TGTGCCAGCAGCTTCAGCGTCACCCGCGTACTGCGGAAGGACACTGAAGCTTTCTTT. This codes for CASSFSVTRVLRKDTEAFF.

The rearrangement uses TRBV9 and TRBJ2-3; 8 bases are shared with TRBD2. The CDR3 sequence is 16 residues long. Germline loops: CDR1 SGDLS, CDR2 YYNGEE. V lost 0 bases, J lost 4 bases, and 7 bases stayed unmatched. This CDR3 is CASSVGGGRLADTQYF. CDR3 nucleotides: TGTGCCAGCAGCGTAGGGGGCGGGAGGCTGGCAGATACGCAGTATTTT. Full variable domain (rest looked up from reference TRBV9 and TRBJ2-3): DSGVTQTPKHLITATGQRVTLRCSPRSGDLSVYWYQQSLDQGLQFLIQYYNGEERAKGNILERFSAQQFPDLHSELNLSSLELGDSALYFCASSVGGGRLADTQYFGPGTRLTVL.

V usage is TRBV9 and J usage is TRBJ1-6, with 11 positions matching TRBD1. There are 17 residues in the CDR3. Germline V lookup: CDR1 SGDLS, CDR2 YYNGEE. V shed 3 bases, J shed 5 bases, and the junction held 7 bases outside the gene matches. CDR3 amino acids: CASSAGQGALDNSPLHF. The CDR3 nucleotides are TGTGCCAGCAGCGCCGGACAGGGGGCGTTGGATAATTCACCCCTCCACTTT.

The chain joins TRBV19 to TRBJ2-7, with D possibly being TRBD1 (7 bases). The CDR3 loop spans 13 amino acids. V lost 7 bases and J lost 3, with 13 bases in between. Germline CDR1 reads LNHDA; CDR2 reads SQIVND (reference sequence). DNA of the CDR3: TGTGCCAGTACCCCAGGGGGACTCTACGAGCAGTACTTC. Translation gives CASTPGGLYEQYF.

The rearrangement joins TRBV29-1 to TRBJ1-4, with 12 bases identical to TRBD1. V lost 5 bases to trimming and J lost 4 bases; unmatched junction nucleotides: 11. Germline V gene sequence: CDR1 SQVTM, CDR2 ANQGSEA. There are 17 residues in the CDR3. CDR3 bases: TGCAGCGTTTTTCCCGGGACAGGGGGCGTAAATAATGAAAAACTGTTTTTT. It specifies CSVFPGTGGVNNEKLFF.

The chain employs TRBV10-3 and TRBJ1-6; D remains ambiguous. The CDR3 loop spans 12 amino acids. Germline-derived CDR1 and CDR2 are ENHRY and SYGVKD. V was cut by 6 bases and J by 5 bases, with 5 bases left in between. The CDR3 bases are TGTGCCATCAGGAGAGATAATTCACCCCTCCACTTT. It codes for CAIRRDNSPLHF.

V gene TRBV7-2 combines with J gene TRBJ2-7, with D perhaps TRBD1 or TRBD2 (5 bases each). Germline V CDR1 and CDR2: SGHTA, FQGNSA. The CDR3 covers 15 residues. Trimming cost V 6 bases and J 2 bases, with 17 bases left between them. The CDR3 DNA reads TGTGCCAGCAGAACTAACCGGGACGAAACCTACGAGCAGTACTTC. Its translation is CASRTNRDETYEQYF.

This rearrangement joins TRBV6-1 to TRBJ2-4; no firm D call. This CDR3 has 14 amino acids. V dropped 2 bases and J dropped 3 bases, with 8 bases sitting between them. Germline V gene data show CDR1 as MNHNS and CDR2 as SASEGT. CDR3 loop: CASSEMEGKNIQYF. In nucleotides, the CDR3 is TGTGCCAGCAGTGAAATGGAAGGCAAAAACATTCAGTACTTC.